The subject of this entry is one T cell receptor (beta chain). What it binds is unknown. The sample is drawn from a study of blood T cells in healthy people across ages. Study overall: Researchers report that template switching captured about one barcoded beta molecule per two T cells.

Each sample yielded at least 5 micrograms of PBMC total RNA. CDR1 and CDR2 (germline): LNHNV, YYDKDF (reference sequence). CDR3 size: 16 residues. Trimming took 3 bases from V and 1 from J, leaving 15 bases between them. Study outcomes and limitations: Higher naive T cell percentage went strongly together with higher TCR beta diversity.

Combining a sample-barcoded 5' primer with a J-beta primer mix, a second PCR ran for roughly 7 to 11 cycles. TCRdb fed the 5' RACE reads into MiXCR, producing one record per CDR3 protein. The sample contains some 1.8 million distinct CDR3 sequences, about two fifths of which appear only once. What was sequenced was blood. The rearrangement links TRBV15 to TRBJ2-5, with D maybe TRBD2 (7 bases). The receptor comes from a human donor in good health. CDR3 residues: CATSRNRGGGQETQYF. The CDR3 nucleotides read TGTGCCACCAGCAGGAACCGGGGAGGGGGCCAAGAGACCCAGTACTTC.